This T cell receptor (beta chain) was sequenced during a study of T cell changes during pregnancy in multiple sclerosis (dated by TCRdb to about 2019). For the study in its entirety: The study looked at changes in the T cell repertoire across pregnancy in women with multiple sclerosis.

Libraries were built with the immunoSEQ multiplex PCR assay. The table comes from immuneACCESS by way of TCRdb, which keeps in-frame sequences with V and J called. Part of the clones is missing from these tables; in studies checked, under half for an unresolved V gene and the rest for unknown reasons. This sample has tens of thousands of clones in its table, and about 90% of those were observed once. Roughly 0.49% of the sample rests with the top ten. Reading the germline V gene gives CDR1 SNHLY and CDR2 FYNNEI. Including the terminal cysteine and phenylalanine, the CDR3 comprises 16 residues. Solely the CDR3 DNA is kept, with 48 bases framed from the first base. Ends trimmed: V by 6 bases, J by 4 bases; bases unmatched to a gene: 15. As concerns this clone: No cognate antigen has been identified for it. Per-nucleotide qualities are absent, and no much larger clonotype sits a single base away.

The rearranged segments are TRBV2 and TRBJ2-7, and TRBD2 aligns with 7 junction nucleotides. The specimen comprised CD4+ T cells from peripheral blood mononuclear cells, sampled in the third trimester of pregnancy. This clonotype was sampled from a female donor with multiple sclerosis, enrolled in a pregnancy study. The DNA sequence is TGTGCCAGCAGCCCCGATGGGGGGGGGTCTCCGTACGAGCAGTACTTC. Its coded protein is CASSPDGGGSPYEQYF.